Each of the 25 T cell receptor beta chains below was sequenced from the same sample in a study of OX40 agonist ivuxolimab in advanced cancers. Libraries were prepared by immunoSEQ multiplex PCR; TCRdb keeps only in-frame clonotypes and omits some of them. The sample carries 22,000 or so clones, more than 85% recorded once. This specimen was CD4+ or CD8+ T cells sorted from blood, taken in a trial of the OX40 agonist ivuxolimab. Every receptor here comes from an adult with an advanced solid tumor such as melanoma, head and neck, liver or kidney cancer.

The chain combines TRBV29-1 with TRBJ2-1; tentatively, D is TRBD1 (6 bases). This CDR3 contains 13 residues. With 3 bases removed from V and 7 bases from J, the gap between germline ends came to 13 bases. Germline CDR1 SQVTM, CDR2 ANQGSEA. CDR3 sequence: CSVDLDSENEQFF. DNA of the CDR3: TGCAGCGTTGATCTGGACAGCGAGAATGAGCAGTTCTTC.

The rearrangement links TRBV9 to TRBJ2-7, with D possibly matching TRBD2 (5 bases). The V gene's germline CDR1 is SGDLS and CDR2 YYNGEE. V lost 4 bases and J lost 2, with 10 bases in between. This CDR3 contains 13 residues. CDR3 in DNA: TGTGCCAGCAGCCGCATCGGGGCCTACGAGCAGTACTTC. It specifies CASSRIGAYEQYF.

The chain carries TRBV11-2 and TRBJ2-3; 7 nucleotides agree with TRBD1. J gave up 2 bases and V 4 bases, and 6 bases lay outside the gene matches. Per germline, CDR1 SGHAT and CDR2 FQNNGV. This CDR3 contains 15 residues. The CDR3 bases are TGTGCCAGCAGCTCGCGACAGGGTCCCACAGATACGCAGTATTTT. Its protein product is CASSSRQGPTDTQYF.

The V call is TRBV5-4, the J call TRBJ2-3; D remains ambiguous. The CDR3 runs 13 residues. V was clipped by 1 base and J by 6 bases, with 9 bases between them. Per the germline V gene, CDR1 is SGHNT and CDR2 is YYREEE (reference sequence). The CDR3 spells CASSLWVSDTQYF. CDR3 in DNA: TGTGCCAGCAGCTTGTGGGTTTCGGATACGCAGTATTTT. Together with reference TRBV5-4 and TRBJ2-3, the CDR3 gives the full variable domain: ETGVTQSPTHLIKTRGQQVTLRCSSQSGHNTVSWYQQALGQGPQFIFQYYREEENGRGNFPPRFSGLQFPNYSSELNVNALELDDSALYLCASSLWVSDTQYFGPGTRLTVL.

The rearrangement links TRBV27 to TRBJ2-7; D could derive from TRBD1 or TRBD2 (5 bases each). CDR1 is MNHEY and CDR2 is SMNVEV in the germline V gene (reference sequence). The CDR3 covers 14 residues. Trimming took off 6 bases at V and 2 bases at J, with 14 bases between the two ends. CDR3 loop: CASSHKGTAYEQYF. CDR3 in DNA: TGTGCCAGCAGCCATAAGGGGACCGCCTACGAGCAGTACTTC.

This rearrangement joins TRBV27 to TRBJ1-1, with a weak D call TRBD1 (5 bases). Trimming cost V 3 bases and J 5 bases, with 13 bases left between them. The CDR3 runs to 14 residues. Germline CDR1 and CDR2: MNHEY and SMNVEV (reference sequence). DNA of the CDR3: TGTGCCAGCAGTTTGGGGGGAATGAGAACTGAAGCTTTCTTT. Protein sequence: CASSLGGMRTEAFF.

The chain couples TRBV28 to TRBJ1-3; D remains unclear. V was clipped by 3 bases and J by 3 bases, with 9 bases between them. The CDR3 loop spans 14 amino acids. The germline CDR1 and CDR2 sequences are MDHEN and SYDVKM. The CDR3 is CASSFYGSGNTIYF. Here the CDR3 DNA reads TGTGCCAGCAGTTTTTACGGCAGTGGAAACACCATATATTTT.

The CDR3 DNA follows: TGTGCCAGCAGTCGAACGGGGGGCGCCCACGAGCAGTACTTC. Amino acid sequence: CASSRTGGAHEQYF. This chain joins TRBV13 and TRBJ2-7; possible D gene TRBD2, 7 bases. This CDR3 contains 14 residues. The germline V gene has CDR1 PRHDT and CDR2 FYEKMQ (reference sequence). V was clipped by 6 bases and J by 5 bases, with 17 bases between them.

As concerns this clone: A much larger clone lies one base from this, so it may be a read error. Other nucleotide sequences in the sample specify the same CDR3. The chain links TRBV6-5 to TRBJ1-5, with no clear D. V was trimmed by 0 bases and J by 4 bases, leaving 7 bases between them. The CDR3 is 14 residues long. Germline CDR1 and CDR2: MNHEY and SVGAGI. Here the CDR3 DNA reads TGTGCCAGCAGTTACTCGGGAGGGAATCAGCCCCAGCATTTT. It specifies CASSYSGGNQPQHF.

CDR3 protein: CAWRSSGSGEQFF. CDR3 DNA: TGTGCCTGGAGGAGTAGCGGGAGTGGGGAGCAGTTCTTC. The chain uses TRBV30 and TRBJ2-1; 9 nucleotides line up with TRBD2. In germline, CDR1 is GTSNPN, CDR2 SVGIG (reference sequence). CDR3 length: 13 amino acids. The ends lost 3 bases at V and 10 bases at J; junction bases unmatched: 7.

The rearrangement uses TRBV27 and TRBJ2-7; D not certain. CDR1 is MNHEY and CDR2 is SMNVEV in the germline V gene (reference sequence). V was trimmed by 5 bases and J by 6 bases, leaving 14 bases between them. This CDR3 is built from 13 residues. The CDR3 spells CASSPDWVSEQYF. As DNA, the CDR3 is TGTGCCAGCAGTCCAGACTGGGTAAGCGAGCAGTACTTC.

The rearrangement links TRBV18 to TRBJ2-7; TRBD2 agrees at 12 bases. V trimming: 6 bases; J trimming: 7 bases; junction bases outside the gene matches: 13. There are 16 residues in the CDR3. Germline CDR1 is KGHSH and CDR2 is LQKENI. The CDR3 DNA sequence: TGTGCCAGCTCCCTCCTAGCGGGAGGGCCGGCAGGTGAGCAGTACTTC. This codes for CASSLLAGGPAGEQYF.

The chain couples TRBV9 to TRBJ2-7; 10 bases match TRBD1. Germline V gene sequence: CDR1 SGDLS, CDR2 YYNGEE. Trimming removed 6 bases from V and 2 bases from J; junction bases left unmatched: 11. The length of the CDR3 is 16 residues. The CDR3 protein is CASTHPGTGEAYEQYF. The CDR3 DNA is TGTGCCAGCACCCACCCCGGGACAGGGGAGGCCTACGAGCAGTACTTC.

This sequence joins TRBV7-3 and TRBJ2-1; 12 nucleotides match TRBD2. J was trimmed by 9 bases and V by 10 bases; bases with no gene match: 10. Germline V gene data show CDR1 as SGHTA and CDR2 as FQGTGA. The CDR3 is made up of 14 amino acids. Here the CDR3 reads CATSLAGGPGEQFF. The CDR3 DNA is TGTGCCACCTCTCTAGCGGGGGGGCCCGGTGAGCAGTTCTTC. Using reference TRBV7-3 and TRBJ2-1 for the parts outside the CDR3, the full variable domain is GAGVSQTPSNKVTEKGKYVELRCDPISGHTALYWYRQSLGQGPEFLIYFQGTGAADDSGLPNDRFFAVRPEGSVSTLKIQRTERGDSAVYLCATSLAGGPGEQFFGPGTRLTVL.

In nucleotides, the CDR3 is TGTGCCAGTAGGCCACAGGGGGCTCACGGGGAGCTGTTTTTT. This translates into CASRPQGAHGELFF. This chain uses TRBV19 with TRBJ2-2, with TRBD1 identical over 9 bases. V was pared by 6 bases and J by 7 bases, with 6 bases of the junction left unmatched. Germline V gene sequence: CDR1 LNHDA, CDR2 SQIVND (reference sequence). This CDR3 is 14 amino acids long.

This sequence joins TRBV9 and TRBJ2-7; 8 bases align to TRBD1. V was pared by 0 bases and J by 3 bases, with 8 bases of the junction left unmatched. This CDR3 has 16 amino acids. The V gene's germline CDR1 is SGDLS and CDR2 YYNGEE. The CDR3 nucleotides read TGTGCCAGCAGCGTAGGATTTCAGGGGGCATACTACGAGCAGTACTTC. As protein: CASSVGFQGAYYEQYF.

The chain employs TRBV11-2 and TRBJ2-7; 9 bases are a match to TRBD1. With 4 bases clipped from V and 7 bases from J, the junction kept 8 bases outside the gene matches. The CDR3 consists of 14 residues. Germline values: CDR1 SGHAT, CDR2 FQNNGV. The CDR3 loop reads CASSSGQGRREQYF. The CDR3 region has the DNA TGTGCCAGCAGCTCTGGACAGGGGCGACGAGAGCAGTACTTC. Based on the CDR3 plus reference TRBV11-2 and TRBJ2-7, the full variable domain is EAGVAQSPRYKIIEKRQSVAFWCNPISGHATLYWYQQILGQGPKLLIQFQNNGVVDDSQLPKDRFSAERLKGVDSTLKIQPAKLEDSAVYLCASSSGQGRREQYFGPGTRLTVT.

The sample holds one count of this clone. V and J are TRBV15 and TRBJ1-4, with 8 bases identical to TRBD1. The CDR3 runs to 15 residues. In germline, CDR1 is LNHNV, CDR2 YYDKDF (reference sequence). The junction had 6 bases not matched to a gene; V was cut back by 1 base and J by 8 bases. CDR3 nucleotide sequence: TGTGCCACCAGCAGAGTAACAGGGGGAGGAGAAAAACTGTTTTTT. It codes for CATSRVTGGGEKLFF.

The V gene is TRBV27, the J gene TRBJ1-5, with D unresolved. V lost 5 bases and J lost 6, with 11 bases in between. The CDR3 is made up of 13 amino acids. The germline V gene has CDR1 MNHEY and CDR2 SMNVEV (reference sequence). The CDR3 spells CASSANMRQPQHF. The CDR3 region has the DNA TGTGCCAGCAGTGCAAACATGCGTCAGCCCCAGCATTTT.

The rearrangement joins TRBV11-2 to TRBJ1-1, with D uncertain. The CDR3 is 15 amino acids. V was pared by 5 bases and J by 6 bases, with 19 bases between. The germline CDR1 and CDR2 sequences are SGHAT and FQNNGV. CDR3 loop: CASSPRAYAVAEAFF. In nucleotides, the CDR3 is TGTGCCAGCAGCCCAAGAGCCTATGCGGTCGCTGAAGCTTTCTTT.

This chain joins TRBV2 and TRBJ1-3; TRBD1 aligns across 10 bases. From germline, CDR1 is SNHLY and CDR2 FYNNEI. Trimming cost V 7 bases and J 0 bases; bases outside gene matches: 6. The CDR3 spans 16 residues. CDR3 loop: CASIRGQGNSGNTIYF. In DNA, the CDR3 is TGTGCCAGCATTAGGGGACAGGGGAACTCTGGAAACACCATATATTTT.

This chain connects TRBV5-6 to TRBJ2-3; D not certain. The CDR3 has 14 amino acids. V was trimmed by 2 bases and J by 6 bases, leaving 13 bases between them. Germline V gene sequence: CDR1 SGHDT, CDR2 YYEEEE. CDR3 coding DNA: TGTGCCAGCAGCTTTGTAGAACGACCGGATACGCAGTATTTT. This translates into CASSFVERPDTQYF.

The V call is TRBV30, the J call TRBJ1-2; 7 bases match TRBD1. Trimming at V came to 3 bases and at J to 3 bases, leaving 4 bases not matched to a gene. The CDR3 consists of 13 residues. Germline CDR1 reads GTSNPN; CDR2 reads SVGIG (reference sequence). As DNA, the CDR3 is TGTGCCTGGAGATCGCAGGGGGACTATGGCTACACCTTC. It encodes CAWRSQGDYGYTF.

This clone was counted once. The rearrangement joins TRBV6-6 to TRBJ1-3, with D tentatively TRBD1 (5 bases). The CDR3 covers 15 residues. CDR1 is MNHNY and CDR2 is SVGAGI in the germline V gene (reference sequence). Deletions cut 2 bases from V and 2 bases from J, with 10 bases between. The DNA for the CDR3 is TGTGCCAGCAGTTACGTGGGGGACGCTGGAAACACCATATATTTT. Protein: CASSYVGDAGNTIYF.

This clone was seen once. V usage is TRBV5-6 and J usage is TRBJ1-1, with D tentatively TRBD1 (5 bases). This CDR3 is built from 14 residues. Germline assignment: CDR1 SGHDT and CDR2 YYEEEE. Trimming removed 0 bases from V and 4 bases from J, with 10 bases in between. CDR3 residues: CASSLGAGGTEAFF. CDR3 nucleotides: TGTGCCAGCAGCTTGGGGGCGGGGGGCACTGAAGCTTTCTTT.